The rows below give T cell receptor beta chains drawn from one sample of a study of T cells after yellow fever vaccination. MiXCR was run by TCRdb on the 5' RACE reads, yielding one entry per CDR3 protein. The data hold over 70,000 distinct CDR3 sequences, with around 7.7% observed a single time. Sequenced here: CD8+ T cells sorted from PBMCs, sampled on the day of the yellow fever booster vaccination. These TCRs come from a man aged 25 to 45 who received the YFV17D yellow fever vaccine. CDR3s include the opening cysteine and the closing phenylalanine or tryptophan. D genes are given only for firm matches. The size entry is marked missing in some rows and otherwise reads once, few, many or a size class.

TRBJ2-3	TRBV29-1	TRBD2	few	CSVASGRDTQYF	TGCAGCGTTGCTAGCGGGAGAGATACGCAGTATTTT
TRBJ2-7	TRBV6-2/TRBV6-3	TRBD2	-	CASRLAGGLGTYEQYF	TGTGCCAGCCGACTAGCGGGAGGCTTAGGGACTTACGAGCAGTACTTC
TRBJ2-1	TRBV5-1	-	many	CASGDGRDNEQFF	TGCGCCAGCGGGGACGGTCGGGACAATGAGCAGTTCTTC
TRBJ2-7	TRBV7-8	TRBD2	few	CASSSPGTNYEQYF	TGTGCCAGCAGCTCGCCCGGGACTAACTACGAGCAGTACTTC
TRBJ2-3	TRBV9	TRBD2	few	CASSDRTSVPDTQYF	TGTGCCAGCAGCGATAGGACTAGCGTTCCAGATACGCAGTATTTT
TRBJ1-1	TRBV18	TRBD1	many	CASSPRAGGMNTEAFF	TGTGCCAGCTCACCACGGGCAGGGGGGATGAACACTGAAGCTTTCTTT
TRBJ2-1	TRBV28	-	-	CASSTSQRGPYNEQFF	TGTGCCAGCAGTACTTCTCAGCGAGGTCCCTACAATGAGCAGTTCTTC
TRBJ2-3	TRBV11-2	TRBD2	-	CASSILAGGGDTQYF	TGTGCCAGCAGCATACTAGCGGGAGGGGGAGATACGCAGTATTTT
TRBJ1-2	TRBV7-8	-	few	CASSLGGGDYGYTF	TGTGCCAGCAGCTTGGGGGGAGGGGACTATGGCTACACCTTC
TRBJ2-3	TRBV12-3/TRBV12-4	TRBD2	many	CASSLSGTGTDTQYF	TGTGCCAGCAGTTTAAGCGGGACCGGCACAGATACGCAGTATTTT
TRBJ1-2	TRBV29-1	TRBD1	-	CSIGTGLQGYTF	TGCAGCATCGGGACAGGGCTACAGGGCTACACCTTC
TRBJ2-1	TRBV6-5	-	-	CASFAGNNEQFF	TGTGCCAGTTTCGCTGGGAACAATGAGCAGTTCTTC
TRBJ2-7	TRBV6-5	TRBD2	few	CASSYGSGSRPYEQYF	TGTGCCAGCAGTTACGGTAGCGGGAGTCGACCCTACGAGCAGTACTTC
TRBJ2-7	TRBV5-1	-	few	CASSLGTASTYEQYF	TGCGCCAGCAGCTTGGGAACTGCGAGTACCTACGAGCAGTACTTC
TRBJ2-1	TRBV19	TRBD2	many	CASSPVAGAVYNEQFF	TGTGCCAGTAGTCCAGTAGCGGGAGCGGTCTACAATGAGCAGTTCTTC
TRBJ2-1	TRBV7-9	TRBD2	few	CASSLSGRDEQFF	TGTGCCAGCAGCTTATCCGGGAGGGATGAGCAGTTCTTC
TRBJ2-1	TRBV6-5	TRBD2	few	CASSYGGVHEQFF	TGTGCCAGCAGTTATGGGGGGGTCCATGAGCAGTTCTTC
TRBJ2-3	TRBV3-1	-	-	CASSTQGDTQYF	TGTGCCAGCAGCACCCAAGGGGATACGCAGTATTTT
TRBJ2-7	TRBV15	TRBD1	many	CATSSPSGDRGHEQYF	TGTGCCACCAGCAGCCCCTCCGGGGACAGGGGCCACGAGCAGTACTTC
TRBJ2-1	TRBV20-1	TRBD2	few	CSAVQEGTSGPLSSYNEQFF	TGCAGTGCTGTACAGGAGGGGACTAGCGGGCCCTTGAGCTCCTACAATGAGCAGTTCTTC
TRBJ2-1	TRBV7-9	-	few	CASSLSPNQNEQFF	TGTGCCAGCAGCTTAAGTCCGAACCAGAATGAGCAGTTCTTC
TRBJ2-1	TRBV4-3	-	few	CASSQDWWDEQFF	TGCGCCAGCAGCCAAGATTGGTGGGATGAGCAGTTCTTC
TRBJ2-7	TRBV4-3	-	many	CASSQDAGHYEQYF	TGCGCCAGCAGCCAAGACGCGGGCCACTACGAGCAGTACTTC
TRBJ2-1	TRBV27	-	-	CASSLMEGYEQFF	TGTGCCAGCAGTTTAATGGAGGGGTATGAGCAGTTCTTC
TRBJ2-2	TRBV29-1	-	-	CSVDFSAGNTGELFF	TGCAGCGTTGACTTTAGCGCGGGGAACACCGGGGAGCTGTTTTTT
TRBJ2-3	TRBV7-8	TRBD2	-	CASSVLAEVDTDTQYF	TGTGCCAGCAGCGTTCTAGCGGAAGTGGACACAGATACGCAGTATTTT
TRBJ2-5	TRBV25-1	TRBD2	-	CASSEYGTSGRRAYGTQYF	TGTGCCAGCAGTGAATACGGGACTAGCGGGAGAAGGGCCTACGGGACCCAGTACTTC
TRBJ2-3	TRBV27	-	many	CASSLSTGPADTQYF	TGTGCCAGCAGTTTGTCTACAGGGCCGGCAGATACGCAGTATTTT
TRBJ2-1	TRBV7-6	-	many	CASSLTPLRHLSYNEQFF	TGTGCCAGCAGCTTAACCCCTCTGCGGCATCTCTCCTACAATGAGCAGTTCTTC
TRBJ2-7	TRBV7-8	-	few	CASSGTTSARYEQYF	TGTGCCAGCAGCGGTACCACGAGCGCTCGCTACGAGCAGTACTTC
TRBJ2-2	TRBV4-3	-	-	CASSQAWAGNTGELFF	TGCGCCAGCAGCCAGGCGTGGGCCGGGAACACCGGGGAGCTGTTTTTT
TRBJ2-1	TRBV19	-	few	CASSIRTGNEQFF	TGTGCCAGTAGTATTCGAACGGGCAATGAGCAGTTCTTC
TRBJ2-7	TRBV5-1	TRBD2	few	CASSLGTSGTGRDEQYF	TGCGCCAGCAGCCTCGGGACTAGCGGGACCGGTAGGGACGAGCAGTACTTC
TRBJ1-4	TRBV9	-	few	CASSSGGATNEKLFF	TGTGCCAGCAGCTCGGGCGGGGCAACTAATGAAAAACTGTTTTTT
TRBJ2-7	TRBV20-1	TRBD2	many	CSGWLAGRNEQYF	TGCAGTGGTTGGCTAGCGGGACGGAACGAGCAGTACTTC
TRBJ2-7	TRBV6-2/TRBV6-3	-	-	CASTHRAIGEQYF	TGTGCCAGCACCCACAGGGCCATTGGGGAGCAGTACTTC
TRBJ2-5	TRBV7-9	-	many	CASSPDGEGETQYF	TGTGCCAGCAGCCCTGACGGAGAAGGAGAGACCCAGTACTTC
TRBJ2-3	TRBV5-4	TRBD1	-	CASSERDSPTDTQYF	TGTGCCAGCAGCGAGAGGGACAGCCCGACAGATACGCAGTATTTT
TRBJ2-7	TRBV5-5	TRBD2	-	CASSLSSGSLYEQYF	TGTGCCAGCAGCTTGTCTAGCGGGAGCCTCTACGAGCAGTACTTC
TRBJ2-7	TRBV11-2	-	few	CASSSRTGNEQYF	TGTGCCAGCAGCTCAAGGACGGGTAACGAGCAGTACTTC
TRBJ2-7	TRBV25-1	-	few	CASSVGDGAYEQYF	TGTGCCAGCAGTGTTGGGGACGGAGCCTACGAGCAGTACTTC
TRBJ2-5	TRBV12-3/TRBV12-4	-	few	CASSPVLPTETQYF	TGTGCCAGCAGCCCCGTGCTCCCCACGGAGACCCAGTACTTC
TRBJ2-7	TRBV7-9	-	many	CASSLVSSSYEQYF	TGTGCCAGCAGCTTGGTTTCCAGCTCCTACGAGCAGTACTTC
TRBJ2-5	TRBV7-9	-	-	CASSFGITETQYF	TGTGCCAGCAGCTTCGGGATCACGGAGACCCAGTACTTC
TRBJ2-5	TRBV9	-	many	CASSPRLQETQYF	TGTGCCAGCAGCCCGCGCCTTCAAGAGACCCAGTACTTC
TRBJ2-5	TRBV27	TRBD1	many	CASSPRQGSETQYF	TGTGCCAGCAGTCCCAGACAGGGGTCGGAGACCCAGTACTTC
TRBJ2-7	TRBV12-3/TRBV12-4	-	few	CASSPVWDEQYF	TGTGCCAGCAGCCCGGTGTGGGACGAGCAGTACTTC
TRBJ1-5	TRBV20-1	-	-	CSASPGPIVGNQPQHF	TGCAGTGCTAGCCCAGGACCTATTGTCGGCAATCAGCCCCAGCATTTT
TRBJ2-1	TRBV5-1	TRBD2	-	CASSWGLAGAGSYNEQFF	TGCGCCAGCAGCTGGGGACTAGCGGGTGCTGGCTCCTACAATGAGCAGTTCTTC
TRBJ2-3	TRBV9	-	-	CASSVGGGGDTQYF	TGTGCCAGCAGCGTAGGGGGCGGTGGAGATACGCAGTATTTT
TRBJ2-1	TRBV4-3	-	few	CASSQTEGSRQFF	TGCGCCAGCAGCCAAACCGAGGGGTCTCGGCAGTTCTTC
TRBJ2-1	TRBV7-3	-	few	CASSLIGAPGNEQFF	TGTGCCAGCAGCCTTATCGGGGCGCCGGGCAATGAGCAGTTCTTC
TRBJ2-3	TRBV11-2	TRBD2	-	CASRHVYETSIVTDTQYF	TGTGCCAGCCGCCACGTATACGAGACTAGCATCGTCACAGATACGCAGTATTTT